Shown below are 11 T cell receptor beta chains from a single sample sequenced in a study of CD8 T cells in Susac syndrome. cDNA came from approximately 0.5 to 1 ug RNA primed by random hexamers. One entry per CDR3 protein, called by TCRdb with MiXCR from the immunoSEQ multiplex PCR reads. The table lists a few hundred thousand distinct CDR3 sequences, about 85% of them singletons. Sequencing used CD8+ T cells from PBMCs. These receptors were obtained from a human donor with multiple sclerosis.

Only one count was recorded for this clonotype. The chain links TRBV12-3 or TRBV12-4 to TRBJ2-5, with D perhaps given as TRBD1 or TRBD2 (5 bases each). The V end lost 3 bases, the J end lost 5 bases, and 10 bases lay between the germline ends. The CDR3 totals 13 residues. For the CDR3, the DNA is TGTGCCAGCAGTTTCAGGGAGACGGAGACCCAGTACTTC. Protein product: CASSFRETETQYF.

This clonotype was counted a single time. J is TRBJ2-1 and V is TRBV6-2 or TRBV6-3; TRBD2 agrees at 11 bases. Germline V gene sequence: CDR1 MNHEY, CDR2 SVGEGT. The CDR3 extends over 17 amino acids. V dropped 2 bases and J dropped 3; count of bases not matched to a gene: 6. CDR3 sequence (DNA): TGTGCCAGCAGTTACCCTTCTAGCGGGAGGATCTACAATGAGCAGTTCTTC. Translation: CASSYPSSGRIYNEQFF.

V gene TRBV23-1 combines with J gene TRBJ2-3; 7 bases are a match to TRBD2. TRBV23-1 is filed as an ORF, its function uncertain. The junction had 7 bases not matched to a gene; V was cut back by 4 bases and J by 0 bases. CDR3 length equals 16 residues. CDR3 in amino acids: CASSLGGFSSTDTQYF. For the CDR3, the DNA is TGCGCCAGCAGTCTGGGAGGGTTCTCTAGCACAGATACGCAGTATTTT.

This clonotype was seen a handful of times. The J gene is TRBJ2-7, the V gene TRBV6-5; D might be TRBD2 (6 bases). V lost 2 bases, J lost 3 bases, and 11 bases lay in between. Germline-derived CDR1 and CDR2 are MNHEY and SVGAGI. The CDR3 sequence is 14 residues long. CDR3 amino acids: CASSYGGENYEQYF. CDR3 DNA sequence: TGTGCCAGCAGTTACGGAGGGGAGAACTACGAGCAGTACTTC.

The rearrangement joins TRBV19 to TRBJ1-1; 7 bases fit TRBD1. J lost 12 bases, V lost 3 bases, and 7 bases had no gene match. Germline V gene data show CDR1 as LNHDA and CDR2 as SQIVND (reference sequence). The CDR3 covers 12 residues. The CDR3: CASSIEDRKTFF. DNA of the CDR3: TGTGCCAGTAGTATTGAGGACAGGAAAACTTTCTTT.

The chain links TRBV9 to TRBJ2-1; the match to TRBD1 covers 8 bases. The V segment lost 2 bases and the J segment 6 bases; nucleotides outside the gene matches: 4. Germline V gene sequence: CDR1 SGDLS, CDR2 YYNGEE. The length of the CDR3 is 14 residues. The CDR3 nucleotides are TGTGCCAGCAGCGTGCCGACAGGGGTCAATGAGCAGTTCTTC. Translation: CASSVPTGVNEQFF. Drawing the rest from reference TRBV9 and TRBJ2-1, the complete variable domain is DSGVTQTPKHLITATGQRVTLRCSPRSGDLSVYWYQQSLDQGLQFLIQYYNGEERAKGNILERFSAQQFPDLHSELNLSSLELGDSALYFCASSVPTGVNEQFFGPGTRLTVL.

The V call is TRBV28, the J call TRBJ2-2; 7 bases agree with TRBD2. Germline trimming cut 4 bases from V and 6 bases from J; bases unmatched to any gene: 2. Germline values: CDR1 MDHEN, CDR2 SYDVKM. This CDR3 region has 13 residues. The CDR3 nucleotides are TGTGCCAGCAGTTATACTAGCGCCGGGGAGCTGTTTTTT. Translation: CASSYTSAGELFF. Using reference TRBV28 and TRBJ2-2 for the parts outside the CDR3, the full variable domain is DVKVTQSSRYLVKRTGEKVFLECVQDMDHENMFWYRQDPGLGLRLIYFSYDVKMKEKGDIPEGYSVSREKKERFSLILESASTNQTSMYLCASSYTSAGELFFGEGSRLTVL.

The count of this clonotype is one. CDR3 nucleotide sequence: TGTGCCAGCAGCTTGGAGGCCAAAAACATTCAGTACTTC. This sequence encodes CASSLEAKNIQYF. The gene calls are TRBV5-5 and TRBJ2-4; D unresolved. The CDR3 is 13 residues long. V was shortened by 0 bases and J by 1 base, with 2 bases between the two germline ends. Looked up from germline, CDR1 is SGHKS and CDR2 is YYEKEE (reference sequence). The whole variable domain, filled in from reference TRBV5-5 and TRBJ2-4, reads DAGVTQSPTHLIKTRGQQVTLRCSPISGHKSVSWYQQVLGQGPQFIFQYYEKEERGRGNFPDRFSARQFPNYSSELNVNALLLGDSALYLCASSLEAKNIQYFGAGTRLSVL.

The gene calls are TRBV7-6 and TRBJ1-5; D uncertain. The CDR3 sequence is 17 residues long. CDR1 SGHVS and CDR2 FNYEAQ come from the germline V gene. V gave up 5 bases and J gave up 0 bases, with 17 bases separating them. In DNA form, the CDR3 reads TGTGCCAGCAGCGCCCTAGGCGAGGATGATAGCAATCAGCCCCAGCATTTT. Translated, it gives CASSALGEDDSNQPQHF.

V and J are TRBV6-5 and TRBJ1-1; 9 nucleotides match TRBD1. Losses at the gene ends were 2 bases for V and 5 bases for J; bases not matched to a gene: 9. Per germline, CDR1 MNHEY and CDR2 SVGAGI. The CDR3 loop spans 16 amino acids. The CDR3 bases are TGTGCCAGCAGTTACCCAGTTCGGACAGGGGAAACTGAAGCTTTCTTT. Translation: CASSYPVRTGETEAFF.

The CDR3 DNA reads TGTGCCAGCAGCCAAGGGATAGCGGGAGCCTACGAGCAGTACTTC. Translating it yields CASSQGIAGAYEQYF. V and J are TRBV3-1 and TRBJ2-7; TRBD2 matches at 9 bases. V was clipped by 1 base and J by 2 bases; unmatched bases: 3. Per germline, CDR1 LGHDT and CDR2 YNNKEL (reference sequence). This CDR3 has 15 amino acids.